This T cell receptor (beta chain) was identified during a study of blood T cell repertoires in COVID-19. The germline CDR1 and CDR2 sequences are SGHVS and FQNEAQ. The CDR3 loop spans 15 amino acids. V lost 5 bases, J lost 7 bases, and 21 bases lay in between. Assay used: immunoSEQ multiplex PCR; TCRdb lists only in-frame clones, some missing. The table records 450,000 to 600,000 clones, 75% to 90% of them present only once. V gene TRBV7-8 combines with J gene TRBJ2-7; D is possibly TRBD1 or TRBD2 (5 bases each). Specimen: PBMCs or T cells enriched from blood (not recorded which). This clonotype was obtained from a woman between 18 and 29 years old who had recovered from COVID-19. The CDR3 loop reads CASSRGPADLGEQYF. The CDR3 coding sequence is TGTGCCAGCAGCCGGGGCCCCGCCGACCTCGGAGAGCAGTACTTC.